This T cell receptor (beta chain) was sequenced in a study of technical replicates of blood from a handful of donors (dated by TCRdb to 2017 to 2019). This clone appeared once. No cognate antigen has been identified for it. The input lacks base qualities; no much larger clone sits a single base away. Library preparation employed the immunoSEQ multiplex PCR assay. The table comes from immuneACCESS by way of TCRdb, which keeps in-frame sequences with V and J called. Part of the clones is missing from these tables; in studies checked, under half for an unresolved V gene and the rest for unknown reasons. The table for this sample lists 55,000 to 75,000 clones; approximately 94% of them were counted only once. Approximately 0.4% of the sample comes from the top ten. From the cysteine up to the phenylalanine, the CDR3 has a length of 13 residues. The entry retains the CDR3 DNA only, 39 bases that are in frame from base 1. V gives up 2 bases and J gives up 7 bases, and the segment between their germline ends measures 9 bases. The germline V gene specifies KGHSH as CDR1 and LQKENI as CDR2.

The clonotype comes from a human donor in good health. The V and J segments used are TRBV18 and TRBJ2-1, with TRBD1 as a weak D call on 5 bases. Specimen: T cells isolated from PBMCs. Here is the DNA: TGTGCCAGCTCACCAGACAGTAGAAATGAGCAGTTCTTC. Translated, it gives CASSPDSRNEQFF.